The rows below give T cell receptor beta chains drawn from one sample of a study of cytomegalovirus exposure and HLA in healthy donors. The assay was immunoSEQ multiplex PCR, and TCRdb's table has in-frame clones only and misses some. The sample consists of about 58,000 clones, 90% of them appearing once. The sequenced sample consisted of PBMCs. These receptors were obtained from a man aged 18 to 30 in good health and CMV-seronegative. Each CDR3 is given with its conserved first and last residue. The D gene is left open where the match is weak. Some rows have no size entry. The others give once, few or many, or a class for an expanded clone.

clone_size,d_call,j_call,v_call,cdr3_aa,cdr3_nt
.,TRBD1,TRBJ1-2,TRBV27,CASSPGQGLRGYTF,TGTGCCAGCAGCCCGGGACAGGGCTTGCGGGGCTACACCTTC
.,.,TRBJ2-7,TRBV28,CASSLQGGFFTYEQYF,TGTGCCAGCAGTTTACAGGGGGGTTTCTTCACCTACGAGCAGTACTTC
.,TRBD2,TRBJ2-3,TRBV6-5,CASRSGGGADTQYF,TGTGCCAGCAGGTCGGGAGGGGGTGCCGATACGCAGTATTTT
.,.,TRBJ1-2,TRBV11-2,CASSLGQGNYGYTF,TGTGCCAGCAGCTTGGGTCAGGGGAACTATGGCTACACCTTC
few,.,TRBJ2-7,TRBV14,CASSLSSGFYEQYF,TGTGCCAGCAGCCTTTCATCGGGTTTCTACGAGCAGTACTTC
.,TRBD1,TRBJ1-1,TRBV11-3,CASSLQGAEAFF,TGTGCCAGCAGCCTCCAGGGGGCTGAAGCTTTCTTT
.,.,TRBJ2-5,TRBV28,CASSYSGTAGETQYF,TGTGCCAGCAGTTACTCGGGGACAGCGGGAGAGACCCAGTACTTC
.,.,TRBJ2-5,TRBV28,CASSFQTGLKTQYF,TGTGCCAGCAGTTTTCAAACAGGGTTGAAGACCCAGTACTTC
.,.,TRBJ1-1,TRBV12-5,CASGPKRRGRGNTEAFF,TGTGCTAGTGGTCCCAAGAGGAGGGGTAGGGGGAACACTGAAGCTTTCTTT
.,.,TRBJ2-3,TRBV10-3,CAISDPVDGTDTQYF,TGTGCCATCAGTGATCCGGTCGACGGGACAGATACGCAGTATTTT
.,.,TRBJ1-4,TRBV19,CASNPTGREKLFF,TGTGCCAGTAACCCCACTGGGCGTGAAAAACTGTTTTTT
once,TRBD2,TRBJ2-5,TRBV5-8,CASSPGLADLATQYF,TGTGCCAGCAGCCCGGGACTAGCGGACCTCGCGACCCAGTACTTC
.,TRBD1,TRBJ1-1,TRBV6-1,CASSDTGGLTEAFF,TGTGCCAGCAGTGATACAGGGGGCCTCACTGAAGCTTTCTTT
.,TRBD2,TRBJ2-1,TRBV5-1,CASSFGTSGGSGEQFF,TGCGCCAGCAGCTTCGGGACTAGCGGGGGCTCCGGTGAGCAGTTCTTC
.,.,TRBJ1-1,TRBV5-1,CASTIQGPNTEAFF,TGCGCCAGCACAATACAGGGACCGAACACTGAAGCTTTCTTT
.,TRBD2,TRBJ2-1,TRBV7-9,CASSTDSGRFNEQFF,TGTGCCAGCAGCACAGATAGCGGGAGGTTCAATGAGCAGTTCTTC
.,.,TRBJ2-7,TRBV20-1,CSARSDEQYF,TGCAGTGCTAGGAGTGACGAGCAGTACTTC